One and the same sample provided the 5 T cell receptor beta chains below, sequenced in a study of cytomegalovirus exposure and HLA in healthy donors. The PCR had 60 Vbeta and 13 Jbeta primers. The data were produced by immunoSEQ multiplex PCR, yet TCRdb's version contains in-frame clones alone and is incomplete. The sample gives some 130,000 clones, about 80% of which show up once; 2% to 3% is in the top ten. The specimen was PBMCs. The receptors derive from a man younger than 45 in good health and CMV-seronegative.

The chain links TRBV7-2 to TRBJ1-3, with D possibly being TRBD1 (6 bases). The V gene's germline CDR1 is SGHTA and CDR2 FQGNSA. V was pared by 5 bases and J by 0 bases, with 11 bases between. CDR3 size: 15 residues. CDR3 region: CASSPSTGSGNTIYF. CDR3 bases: TGTGCCAGCAGCCCCTCGACAGGCTCTGGAAACACCATATATTTT.

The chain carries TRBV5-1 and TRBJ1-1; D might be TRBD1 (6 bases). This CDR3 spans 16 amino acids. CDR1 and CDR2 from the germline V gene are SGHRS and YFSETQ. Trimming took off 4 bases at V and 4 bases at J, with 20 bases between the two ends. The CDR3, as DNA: TGCGCCAGCAGCCTGACCGGGGGGCCACAAGGCACTGAAGCTTTCTTT. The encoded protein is CASSLTGGPQGTEAFF.

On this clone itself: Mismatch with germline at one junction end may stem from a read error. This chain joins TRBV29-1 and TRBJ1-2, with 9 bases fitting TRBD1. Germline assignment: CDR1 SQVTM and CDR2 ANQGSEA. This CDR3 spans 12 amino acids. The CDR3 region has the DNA TGCAGCGTCGATGGGACAGGGAGCGGCTACCCCTTC. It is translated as CSVDGTGSGYPF.

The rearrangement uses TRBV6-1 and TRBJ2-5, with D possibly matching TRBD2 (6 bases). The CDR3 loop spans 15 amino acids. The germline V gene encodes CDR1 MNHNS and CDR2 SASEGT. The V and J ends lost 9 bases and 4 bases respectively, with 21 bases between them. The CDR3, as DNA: TGTGCCAGTAGGGCCATCGGGGGAGTGGGAGAGACCCAGTACTTC. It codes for CASRAIGGVGETQYF.

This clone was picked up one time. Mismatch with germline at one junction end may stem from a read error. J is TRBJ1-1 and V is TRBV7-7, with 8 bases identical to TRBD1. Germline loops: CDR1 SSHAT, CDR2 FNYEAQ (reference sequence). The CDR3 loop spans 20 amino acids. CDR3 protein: CASSLVPAGTGDYTDTEAFF. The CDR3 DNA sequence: TGTGCTAGCAGCTTAGTCCCCGCCGGGACAGGTGACTACACTGACACTGAAGCTTTCTTT.